This entry lists 22 T cell receptor beta chains sequenced from one sample in a study of cytomegalovirus exposure and HLA in healthy donors. In the PCR, 60 Vbeta and 13 Jbeta primers were used. Profiling relied on immunoSEQ multiplex PCR, and the TCRdb table lists in-frame clones only, not all of them. The table records some 87,000 clones, over 70% of them present only once. The sample was PBMCs. These receptors all stem from a man aged 18-30 years in good health and CMV-seropositive.

This clone was counted between two and nine times. J is TRBJ2-7 and V is TRBV7-2; 16 nucleotides line up with TRBD2. The CDR3 is 15 residues long. CDR1 SGHTA and CDR2 FQGNSA come from the germline V gene. V gave up 7 bases and J gave up 9 bases; unmatched junction bases: 9. The CDR3: CASTRRGLAGGVQYF. The CDR3 bases are TGTGCCAGCACCCGAAGGGGACTAGCGGGAGGGGTGCAGTACTTC.

This clone came up once. This rearrangement joins TRBV7-9 to TRBJ2-1; perhaps TRBD2 as D (6 bases). CDR3 length equals 15 residues. V lost 5 bases, J lost 9 bases, and 20 bases lay in between. Germline assignment: CDR1 SEHNR and CDR2 FQNEAQ (reference sequence). CDR3 protein: CASSLLAGKGGEQFF. The CDR3 DNA follows: TGTGCCAGCAGCCTGTTGGCGGGAAAAGGCGGTGAGCAGTTCTTC.

The chain has TRBV28 and TRBJ2-7, with 9 bases that match TRBD2. The V segment lost 7 bases and the J segment 0 bases; nucleotides outside the gene matches: 4. CDR3 length: 14 amino acids. CDR1 is MDHEN, CDR2 SYDVKM, per germline. The CDR3 region is CASTSGTLSYEQYF. CDR3 DNA: TGTGCCAGCACTAGCGGGACTCTCTCCTACGAGCAGTACTTC.

The chain carries TRBV7-8 and TRBJ2-7, with 9 bases lining up with TRBD1. V lost 7 bases to trimming and J lost 5 bases; unmatched junction nucleotides: 9. The CDR3 covers 14 residues. Germline V lookup: CDR1 SGHVS, CDR2 FQNEAQ. CDR3 DNA: TGTGCCAGCATCGCTAACAGGGGGCATGACGAGCAGTACTTC. Its translation is CASIANRGHDEQYF.

This sequence joins TRBV9 and TRBJ2-7; TRBD1 agrees at 10 bases. Germline CDR1 and CDR2: SGDLS and YYNGEE. This CDR3 contains 15 residues. V shed 4 bases, J shed 6 bases, and the junction held 10 bases outside the gene matches. CDR3 nucleotide sequence: TGTGCCAGCAGCCCCTTCGGGACAGGGGTTGGCGAGCAGTACTTC. It specifies CASSPFGTGVGEQYF.

This clone appeared once. The V gene is TRBV4-1, the J gene TRBJ1-1; D ambiguous. Germline V CDR1 and CDR2: MGHRA, YSYEKL. This CDR3 spans 14 amino acids. Trimming left V 2 bases short and J 7 bases short, with 14 bases between. In nucleotides, the CDR3 is TGCGCCAGCAGCCAAAGGGTCGGAGGACTTGAAGCTTTCTTT. Its protein product is CASSQRVGGLEAFF.

This chain joins TRBV6-5 and TRBJ2-7; tentative D call: TRBD2 (5 bases). Trimming shortened V by 0 bases and J by 2 bases, and 8 bases separated the two germline ends. Germline lookup yields CDR1 MNHEY and CDR2 SVGAGI. The CDR3 has 14 residues. This chain's CDR3 is CASSYSRRAYEQYF. CDR3 in DNA: TGTGCCAGCAGTTACTCGAGGCGGGCCTACGAGCAGTACTTC.

The V gene is TRBV28, the J gene TRBJ1-1; 11 positions match TRBD1. This CDR3 is 15 amino acids long. V dropped 5 bases and J dropped 3; count of bases not matched to a gene: 5. The germline V gene has CDR1 MDHEN and CDR2 SYDVKM. DNA for the CDR3: TGTGCCAGCAGTGGGGGACAGGGGGGGGACACTGAAGCTTTCTTT. Translated, it gives CASSGGQGGDTEAFF.

This clone appeared a few times. This chain connects TRBV14 to TRBJ2-1, with TRBD2 matching over 7 bases. Per the germline V gene, CDR1 is SGHDN and CDR2 is FVKESK. Trimming removed 2 bases from V and 6 bases from J; junction bases left unmatched: 10. This CDR3 comprises 16 residues. The CDR3 protein is CASSQSRLALGNEQFF. CDR3 bases: TGTGCCAGCAGCCAATCACGACTAGCTCTAGGCAATGAGCAGTTCTTC. The full variable domain, completed using reference TRBV14 and TRBJ2-1, is EAGVTQFPSHSVIEKGQTVTLRCDPISGHDNLYWYRRVMGKEIKFLLHFVKESKQDESGMPNNRFLAERTGGTYSTLKVQPAELEDSGVYFCASSQSRLALGNEQFFGPGTRLTVL.

This clone appeared a few times. The V and J genes are TRBV29-1 and TRBJ2-1; 13 bases map to TRBD2. Trimming at V came to 3 bases and at J to 6 bases, leaving 8 bases not matched to a gene. CDR1 is SQVTM and CDR2 is ANQGSEA in the germline V gene. The CDR3 is 16 amino acids. The CDR3 here is CSVDGLTSGRSNEQFF. In nucleotides, the CDR3 is TGCAGCGTTGACGGTTTGACTAGCGGGAGGTCCAATGAGCAGTTCTTC.

In this sample, this clone turned up once. The rearrangement uses TRBV5-1 and TRBJ2-1; tentatively, D is TRBD2 (5 bases). There are 13 residues in the CDR3. CDR1 is SGHRS and CDR2 is YFSETQ in the germline V gene. V was pared by 3 bases and J by 8 bases, with 12 bases between. CDR3 DNA sequence: TGCGCCAGCAGCTCCCTCGGGATCCATGAGCAGTTCTTC. Its translation: CASSSLGIHEQFF.

This chain joins TRBV14 and TRBJ2-5, with a possible D match to TRBD1 (6 bases). V lost 0 bases and J lost 5, with 16 bases in between. Germline CDR1 is SGHDN and CDR2 is FVKESK. CDR3 length: 16 residues. CDR3: CASSQEGRGWLETQYF. In nucleotides, the CDR3 is TGTGCCAGCAGCCAAGAGGGCAGGGGCTGGTTGGAGACCCAGTACTTC.

The DNA for the CDR3 is TGTGCCAGCAGGAAGAGTCACTACGAGCAGTACTTC. This sequence encodes CASRKSHYEQYF. The J gene is TRBJ2-7, the V gene TRBV6-5; D ambiguous. The germline V gene has CDR1 MNHEY and CDR2 SVGAGI. The V end lost 6 bases, the J end lost 3 bases, and 9 bases lay between the germline ends. CDR3 size: 12 residues.

A single count supports this clone. The chain carries TRBV6-1 and TRBJ2-7; a weak D match, TRBD1 (5 bases). V lost 4 bases to trimming and J lost 2 bases, with 9 bases between them. Germline V gene sequence: CDR1 MNHNS, CDR2 SASEGT. This CDR3 comprises 13 residues. The CDR3 loop reads CASSAQVPYEQYF. The CDR3, as DNA: TGTGCCAGCAGTGCACAGGTGCCCTACGAGCAGTACTTC.

This clone was recorded once. The chain carries TRBV9 and TRBJ2-1; 13 nucleotides line up with TRBD2. Germline CDR1 and CDR2: SGDLS and YYNGEE. The CDR3 has 15 residues. V was pared by 4 bases and J by 8 bases, with 6 bases of the junction left unmatched. The CDR3, as DNA: TGTGCCAGCAGCTCGGGACTAGCGGGAATTTATGAGCAGTTCTTC. Amino acid sequence: CASSSGLAGIYEQFF.

The rearrangement links TRBV2 to TRBJ2-5; D unclear. There are 13 residues in the CDR3. Looked up from germline, CDR1 is SNHLY and CDR2 is FYNNEI. V lost 10 bases to trimming and J lost 1 base, with 13 bases between them. CDR3 sequence: CATHRSSQETQYF. The CDR3 DNA follows: TGTGCCACCCATCGGAGCAGCCAAGAGACCCAGTACTTC.

This chain uses TRBV4-1 with TRBJ2-5; 8 bases align to TRBD2. This CDR3 comprises 16 residues. The germline V gene has CDR1 MGHRA and CDR2 YSYEKL. V lost 4 bases, J lost 4 bases, and 11 bases stayed unmatched. The CDR3 region is CASSPLQSGGLETQYF. In nucleotides, the CDR3 is TGCGCCAGCAGCCCCTTACAAAGCGGGGGACTAGAGACCCAGTACTTC.

This chain connects TRBV7-2 to TRBJ2-5, with 8 bases fitting TRBD2. This CDR3 spans 15 amino acids. Germline loops: CDR1 SGHTA, CDR2 FQGNSA. V shed 1 base, J shed 3 bases, and the junction held 4 bases outside the gene matches. The CDR3 loop is CASSLVAGLEETQYF. DNA for the CDR3: TGTGCCAGCAGCTTAGTAGCGGGGCTTGAAGAGACCCAGTACTTC.

The rearrangement joins TRBV11-2 to TRBJ2-2, with 15 bases that match TRBD2. The trim removed 4 bases at V and 7 bases at J, leaving 1 base unmatched. Germline assignment: CDR1 SGHAT and CDR2 FQNNGV. The CDR3 loop spans 15 amino acids. In nucleotides, the CDR3 is TGTGCCAGCAGCTGGACTAGCGGGAGGGACGGGGAGCTGTTTTTT. This gives the protein CASSWTSGRDGELFF.

In DNA, the CDR3 is TGCGCCAGCAGTCGGTCCGGGTCGCCGAACACTGAAGCTTTCTTT. Translated: CASSRSGSPNTEAFF. The chain combines TRBV23-1 with TRBJ1-1; D not certain. TRBV23-1 counts as an open reading frame of uncertain function. V lost 4 bases and J lost 1, with 13 bases in between. The CDR3 extends over 15 amino acids.

This clone was seen only once. The chain uses TRBV4-2 and TRBJ1-1, with 7 nucleotides matching TRBD1. CDR3 length: 15 amino acids. Trimming removed 2 bases from V and 6 bases from J; junction bases left unmatched: 9. Germline V gene lookup returns CDR1 LGHNA and CDR2 YNFKEQ. The CDR3 sequence: CASSQKTGEGAEAFF. The CDR3 region has the DNA TGTGCCAGCAGCCAAAAAACAGGGGAAGGAGCTGAAGCTTTCTTT.

The rearrangement links TRBV11-2 to TRBJ2-7; 11 nucleotides agree with TRBD2. Looked up from germline, CDR1 is SGHAT and CDR2 is FQNNGV. The ends lost 1 base at V and 7 bases at J; junction bases unmatched: 3. This CDR3 comprises 14 residues. The CDR3 DNA reads TGTGCCAGCAGCTTAGTAGCGGGAGGGCCAGAGCAGTACTTC. Protein sequence: CASSLVAGGPEQYF.